These T cell receptor beta chains were read from a single sample in a study of CD8 T cells in Susac syndrome. Each CDR3 protein is one row after TCRdb ran MiXCR on the immunoSEQ multiplex PCR reads. Of roughly 150,000 distinct CDR3 sequences listed, approximately 95% are singletons. Sequences were obtained from CD4+ T cells from PBMCs. The source is a human donor with Susac syndrome. The CDR3 runs from the conserved cysteine through the conserved F or W. D genes are given only for firm matches. Clone size is not always given. Where it is, it says once, few, many or a class for expanded clones.

>17|TRBJ1-6|TRBV20-1|NA|TRBD1
CSARDNTQGARFSPLHF
TGCAGTGCTAGGGATAATACCCAGGGGGCAAGATTTTCACCCCTCCACTTT
>17|TRBJ2-6|TRBV6-4|NA|NA
CASTDGGSSGGANVLTF
TGTGCCAGCACCGACGGGGGTAGTTCGGGAGGGGCCAACGTCCTGACTTTC
>16|TRBJ2-7|TRBV12-3/TRBV12-4|NA|TRBD1
CASSLWTGASSYEQYF
TGTGCCAGCAGTTTATGGACAGGGGCGAGCTCCTACGAGCAGTACTTC
>12|TRBJ2-7|TRBV29-1|once|NA
CSSATGPYEQYF
TGCAGCTCTGCAACAGGACCATACGAGCAGTACTTC
>16|TRBJ2-1|TRBV9|NA|TRBD2
CASSGGLAVNYNEQFF
TGTGCCAGCAGCGGCGGACTAGCGGTGAACTACAATGAGCAGTTCTTC
>15|TRBJ1-6|TRBV3-1|once|TRBD1
CASSQDRQGDSPLHF
TGTGCCAGCAGCCAAGACCGACAGGGGGATTCACCCCTCCACTTT
>15|TRBJ1-2|TRBV9|NA|NA
CASSVGSGANYGYTF
TGTGCCAGCAGCGTTGGGTCCGGAGCTAACTATGGCTACACCTTC
>15|TRBJ2-3|TRBV20-1|NA|TRBD2
CSASRLAGGTDTQYF
TGCAGTGCTTCTCGACTAGCGGGGGGGACAGATACGCAGTATTTT
>14|TRBJ1-1|TRBV12-3/TRBV12-4|NA|TRBD1
CASSKQGGNTEAFF
TGTGCCAGCAGCAAACAGGGGGGGAACACTGAAGCTTTCTTT
>14|TRBJ2-7|TRBV25-1|NA|NA
CASSEVSPRTEQYF
TGTGCCAGCAGTGAAGTCTCTCCTCGTACGGAGCAGTACTTC
>13|TRBJ2-7|TRBV28|NA|NA
CASLGPPGYEQYF
TGTGCCAGCTTGGGGCCTCCTGGATACGAGCAGTACTTC
>13|TRBJ2-5|TRBV14|NA|NA
CASELDSHGTQYF
TGTGCCAGCGAATTGGACAGCCATGGGACCCAGTACTTC
>15|TRBJ1-2|TRBV5-1|NA|TRBD1
CASSASGQTHAGYTF
TGCGCCAGCAGCGCCTCGGGACAGACCCATGCCGGCTACACCTTC
>16|TRBJ1-2|TRBV7-9|NA|NA
CASSLAATSTNYGYTF
TGTGCCAGCAGCTTGGCGGCTACATCCACTAACTATGGCTACACCTTC
>15|TRBJ2-3|TRBV20-1|NA|TRBD1
CSLPGQGASTDTQYF
TGCAGTCTTCCTGGACAGGGGGCAAGCACAGATACGCAGTATTTT
>12|TRBJ2-7|TRBV5-1|NA|NA
CASSLVGNEQYF
TGCGCCAGCAGCTTGGTGGGAAACGAGCAGTACTTC
>16|TRBJ2-3|TRBV5-6|NA|NA
CASSRILGTSTDTQYF
TGTGCCAGCAGCCGAATTCTAGGGACTAGCACAGATACGCAGTATTTT
>14|TRBJ2-5|TRBV23-1|NA|NA
CASTPKGEGETQYF
TGCGCCAGCACCCCGAAGGGGGAGGGGGAGACCCAGTACTTC
>14|TRBJ2-1|TRBV5-6|NA|TRBD1
CASSLQGVANEQFF
TGTGCCAGCAGCTTACAGGGGGTAGCGAATGAGCAGTTCTTC
>14|TRBJ2-2|TRBV13|NA|NA
CASSLVGNTGELFF
TGTGCCAGCAGCTTAGTGGGGAACACCGGGGAGCTGTTTTTT
>13|TRBJ2-7|TRBV6-2/TRBV6-3|NA|NA
CASSRDATYEQYF
TGTGCCAGCAGTCGGGACGCTACCTACGAGCAGTACTTC
>14|TRBJ1-3|TRBV20-1|NA|NA
CSARGSSSGNTIYF
TGCAGTGCTAGGGGGAGTAGCTCTGGAAACACCATATATTTT
>12|TRBJ2-5|TRBV20-1|NA|NA
CSARGGSETQYF
TGCAGTGCTAGAGGGGGGAGCGAGACCCAGTACTTC
>18|TRBJ2-2|TRBV9|NA|TRBD2
CASSARGGRRTNTGELFF
TGTGCCAGCAGCGCCCGGGGGGGTAGGCGGACGAACACCGGGGAGCTGTTTTTT
>17|TRBJ2-5|TRBV29-1|NA|TRBD2
CSVEEGLSGGAGETQYF
TGCAGCGTTGAAGAGGGGCTTAGCGGGGGGGCCGGAGAGACCCAGTACTTC
>14|TRBJ2-2|TRBV20-1|NA|NA
CSAPLRGVTGELFF
TGCAGTGCCCCCCTACGAGGGGTCACCGGGGAGCTGTTTTTT